The 17 T cell receptor beta chains given below trace back to one sample, sequenced in a study of a mutant IDH1 vaccine in newly diagnosed glioma (dated by TCRdb to the early 2020s). According to the study, the label for this sample's time point signals: baseline, week 1 (first vaccination visit). The treatment or condition label, as the study defines it: pre-vaccination baseline after standard-of-care therapy. Libraries came from the immunoSEQ multiplex PCR assay. TCRdb took over this immuneACCESS table, retaining in-frame rearrangements with V and J assigned. Such tables are incomplete; in checked studies, under half of the missing clones stem from an unresolved V gene, and the remainder is unexplained. For this sample there are under 90,000 clones; about four fifths appear just once. The top ten hold around 8.5% of the sample. The sample here was PBMCs, taken from a glioma patient treated with radiotherapy, temozolomide or both. The receptor source for this set is a middle-aged man with glioma.

By sample fraction, this clone is medium-sized. The V and J genes are TRBV7-9 and TRBJ1-3; D is uncertain. Germline-derived CDR1 and CDR2 are SEHNR and FQNEAQ (reference sequence). V lost 4 bases and J lost 3, with 16 bases in between. The CDR3 runs to 16 residues. The CDR3 region is CASSSMTGRNGNTIYF. CDR3 DNA: TGTGCCAGCAGCTCGATGACCGGACGGAATGGAAACACCATATATTTT.

The rearrangement links TRBV6-5 to TRBJ2-2; D may be TRBD2 (5 bases). V was clipped by 5 bases and J by 0 bases, with 10 bases between them. Germline V CDR1 and CDR2: MNHEY, SVGAGI. The CDR3 totals 15 residues. CDR3 amino acids: CASSPRDANTGELFF. The CDR3 DNA sequence: TGTGCCAGCAGTCCCCGGGATGCGAACACCGGGGAGCTGTTTTTT.

The V call is TRBV28, the J call TRBJ2-5; tentative D call: TRBD2 (5 bases). Trimming cost V 2 bases and J 6 bases, with 16 bases left between them. CDR3 length: 15 residues. Germline V gene sequence: CDR1 MDHEN, CDR2 SYDVKM. CDR3 loop: CASSLKRTSSKTQYF. In DNA, the CDR3 is TGTGCCAGCAGTTTAAAGCGGACCTCCTCGAAGACCCAGTACTTC.

V usage is TRBV7-2 and J usage is TRBJ1-1, with unresolved D. The V and J ends lost 5 bases and 10 bases respectively, with 14 bases between them. Looked up from germline, CDR1 is SGHTA and CDR2 is FQGNSA. The CDR3 extends over 12 amino acids. CDR3 nucleotide sequence: TGTGCCAGCAGCCTCGGCCGGGTTGCAGCTTTCTTT. As protein: CASSLGRVAAFF.

The chain employs TRBV2 and TRBJ2-1; a weak D match, TRBD2 (7 bases). Germline lookup yields CDR1 SNHLY and CDR2 FYNNEI. The CDR3 is made up of 13 amino acids. With 11 bases removed from V and 0 bases from J, the gap between germline ends came to 11 bases. The CDR3 nucleotides are TGTGCCGCGGGGGCTAGCTCCTACAATGAGCAGTTCTTC. Translated: CAAGASSYNEQFF.

The CDR3, as DNA: TGTGCCAGCAGCTTGACAGGGGAAGACGAAAAACTGTTTTTT. This sequence encodes CASSLTGEDEKLFF. J is TRBJ1-4 and V is TRBV5-4, with TRBD1 matching over 7 bases. Trimming took 1 base from V and 8 from J; bases not matched to a gene: 5. The length of the CDR3 is 14 residues. The germline CDR1 and CDR2 sequences are SGHNT and YYREEE (reference sequence).

The rearrangement joins TRBV19 to TRBJ1-5, with TRBD1 matching over 7 bases. The germline CDR1 and CDR2 sequences are LNHDA and SQIVND (reference sequence). J was trimmed by 0 bases and V by 2 bases; bases with no gene match: 13. The CDR3 has 19 residues. The CDR3: CASSITRQGRRNSNQPQHF. In DNA, the CDR3 is TGTGCCAGTAGTATAACTCGACAGGGTCGAAGAAATAGCAATCAGCCCCAGCATTTT.

The table lists this clone with a few counts. The chain carries TRBV6-5 and TRBJ2-2, with 7 positions matching TRBD1. This CDR3 region has 14 residues. The germline gives CDR1 MNHEY, CDR2 SVGAGI. Trimming cost V 5 bases and J 6 bases; bases outside gene matches: 6. In DNA, the CDR3 is TGTGCCAGCAGTCCCGGACAGGTCCCCGGGGAGCTGTTTTTT. Translation gives CASSPGQVPGELFF.

The gene calls are TRBV29-1 and TRBJ1-1; possible D gene TRBD1, 6 bases. The germline CDR1 and CDR2 sequences are SQVTM and ANQGSEA. The CDR3 spans 13 residues. V was trimmed by 0 bases and J by 8 bases, leaving 13 bases between them. The DNA for the CDR3 is TGCAGCGTTGAAGATCCGGGGGCCGAGGAAGCTTTCTTT. Its protein is CSVEDPGAEEAFF.

This clone has a single count. The chain's CDR3 is CASNLAGGPRTGELFF. Here the CDR3 DNA reads TGTGCCAGCAACCTAGCGGGGGGGCCGAGGACCGGGGAGCTGTTTTTT. The V call is TRBV6-6, the J call TRBJ2-2; 12 bases line up with TRBD2. The CDR3 runs 16 residues. J gave up 5 bases and V 7 bases, and 8 bases lay outside the gene matches. Per germline, CDR1 MNHNY and CDR2 SVGAGI (reference sequence).

The V gene is TRBV9, the J gene TRBJ2-7; no clear D gene. V was clipped by 0 bases and J by 2 bases, with 6 bases between them. This CDR3 is built from 13 residues. Germline assignment: CDR1 SGDLS and CDR2 YYNGEE. The CDR3 DNA reads TGTGCCAGCAGCGTAGGAGGAACCTACGAGCAGTACTTC. Its protein is CASSVGGTYEQYF.

J is TRBJ1-4 and V is TRBV9; D unclear. Per germline, CDR1 SGDLS and CDR2 YYNGEE. This CDR3 comprises 14 residues. V gave up 4 bases and J gave up 4 bases, with 11 bases separating them. The CDR3 DNA follows: TGTGCCAGCAGCTCAAGCCGTTATAATGAAAAACTGTTTTTT. It specifies CASSSSRYNEKLFF.

The gene calls are TRBV10-3 and TRBJ2-1; 9 nucleotides match TRBD2. Germline values: CDR1 ENHRY, CDR2 SYGVKD. The ends lost 4 bases at V and 5 bases at J; junction bases unmatched: 0. This CDR3 comprises 13 residues. The chain's CDR3 is CAISGGGDNEQFF. CDR3 nucleotides: TGTGCCATCAGTGGCGGGGGGGACAATGAGCAGTTCTTC.

The chain recombines TRBV25-1 with TRBJ1-1; no definite D call. Germline CDR1 reads MGHDK; CDR2 reads SYGVNS. The CDR3 extends over 15 amino acids. Trimming cost V 1 base and J 3 bases, with 12 bases left between them. The CDR3, as DNA: TGTGCCAGCAGTGAATCAGGAGACGCCCACACTGAAGCTTTCTTT. Translating it yields CASSESGDAHTEAFF.

V is TRBV5-1 and J is TRBJ1-2; the match to TRBD1 covers 8 bases. CDR3 size: 13 residues. V shed 3 bases, J shed 4 bases, and the junction held 2 bases outside the gene matches. Germline V gene sequence: CDR1 SGHRS, CDR2 YFSETQ. CDR3 bases: TGCGCCAGCAGCTCCACAGGGGGCTATGGCTACACCTTC. Translated, it gives CASSSTGGYGYTF.

The genes are TRBV19 and TRBJ1-1; 7 bases agree with TRBD1. This CDR3 region has 14 residues. Germline loops: CDR1 LNHDA, CDR2 SQIVND (reference sequence). V lost 7 bases to trimming and J lost 0 bases; unmatched junction nucleotides: 5. The CDR3 DNA is TGTGCCAGTAACTCCAGGGGGATGAACACTGAAGCTTTCTTT. Translating it yields CASNSRGMNTEAFF.

CDR3 nucleotide sequence: TGTGCCAGCAGCCCAATCTCTGGAAACACCATATATTTT. Translation: CASSPISGNTIYF. The V and J genes are TRBV11-2 and TRBJ1-3; no firm D call. The germline CDR1 and CDR2 sequences are SGHAT and FQNNGV. Trimming took off 5 bases at V and 0 bases at J, with 5 bases between the two ends. This CDR3 is 13 amino acids long. Variable domain in full (rest from reference TRBV11-2 and TRBJ1-3): EAGVAQSPRYKIIEKRQSVAFWCNPISGHATLYWYQQILGQGPKLLIQFQNNGVVDDSQLPKDRFSAERLKGVDSTLKIQPAKLEDSAVYLCASSPISGNTIYFGEGSWLTVV.